A selection of T cell receptor beta chains follows, all from one sample in a study of cytomegalovirus exposure and HLA in healthy donors. The repertoire was sequenced with immunoSEQ multiplex PCR; TCRdb's copy has only in-frame clones and lacks some. The sample contains 80,000 to 130,000 clones, 70% to 85% of which appear only once. Sequenced material: PBMCs. The receptors here all came from a woman aged 18-29 years in good health and CMV-seronegative. Each CDR3 is given with its conserved first and last residue. The D gene is left open where the match is weak. Some rows have no size entry. The others give once, few or many, or a class for an expanded clone.

v_gene	d_gene	j_gene	abundance	CDR3aa	CDR3nt
TRBV18	TRBD1	TRBJ1-2	-	CASSPRLGQENYGYTF	TGTGCCAGCTCACCACGCCTTGGACAGGAGAACTATGGCTACACCTTC
TRBV6-6	-	TRBJ2-1	-	CASSYRDKYNEQFF	TGTGCCAGCAGTTACCGGGACAAGTACAATGAGCAGTTCTTC
TRBV6-5	-	TRBJ2-7	-	CATSPSISPPYEQYF	TGTGCCACCAGCCCCTCTATTTCTCCCCCCTACGAGCAGTACTTC
TRBV7-9	-	TRBJ2-3	-	CASSPRGRHTDTQYF	TGTGCCAGCAGCCCGCGGGGCAGGCACACAGATACGCAGTATTTT
TRBV7-2	TRBD2	TRBJ2-3	few	CASSLGGLAGWQYF	TGTGCCAGCAGCTTAGGGGGGCTAGCGGGGTGGCAGTATTTT
TRBV11-2	TRBD1	TRBJ2-5	once	CASSTGTGGRETQYF	TGTGCCAGCAGCACCGGGACAGGGGGCCGTGAGACCCAGTACTTC
TRBV19	-	TRBJ2-7	-	CASSLPYEQYF	TGTGCCAGTAGCCTTCCCTACGAGCAGTACTTC
TRBV30	TRBD1	TRBJ1-1	-	CAWSGDRGYTEAFF	TGTGCCTGGAGTGGGGACAGGGGGTACACTGAAGCTTTCTTT
TRBV7-9	-	TRBJ1-5	once	CASSHTGRNQPQHF	TGTGCCAGCAGCCACACAGGACGAAATCAGCCCCAGCATTTT
TRBV7-2	TRBD1	TRBJ1-4	once	CASSAQGARGEKLFF	TGTGCCAGCAGCGCGCAGGGGGCGCGGGGTGAAAAACTGTTTTTT
TRBV19	-	TRBJ2-3	-	CASSVGTAPTQYF	TGTGCCAGTAGTGTGGGGACTGCCCCCACGCAGTATTTT
TRBV14	TRBD1	TRBJ2-2	-	CASSPRDRATGELFF	TGTGCCAGCAGCCCCCGGGACAGGGCAACCGGGGAGCTGTTTTTT
TRBV28	TRBD2	TRBJ2-3	-	CASSQKPGLGRPDTQYF	TGTGCCAGCAGTCAAAAACCGGGACTAGGACGTCCAGATACGCAGTATTTT
TRBV25-1	-	TRBJ1-3	-	CASSESRGFNTIYF	TGTGCCAGCAGTGAATCGCGGGGGTTCAACACCATATATTTT
TRBV2	TRBD2	TRBJ2-7	-	CARRGVGEQYF	TGTGCCAGGCGGGGGGTGGGGGAGCAGTACTTC
TRBV6-5	-	TRBJ2-7	-	CASSESVEQYF	TGTGCCAGCAGTGAATCGGTAGAGCAGTACTTC
TRBV5-1	TRBD2	TRBJ2-4	-	CASSFRGGSVQQYF	TGCGCCAGCAGCTTCCGCGGGGGTAGCGTCCAACAGTACTTC
TRBV30	TRBD1	TRBJ1-2	-	CAWSGQGALPFNYGYTF	TGTGCCTGGAGCGGCCAGGGGGCGCTCCCCTTTAACTATGGCTACACCTTC
TRBV11-2	-	TRBJ1-6	-	CASSTSPTGWESPLHF	TGTGCCAGCAGCACTTCTCCGACAGGATGGGAGTCACCCCTCCACTTT
TRBV15	TRBD1	TRBJ1-2	-	CATSKEGQANYGYTF	TGTGCCACCAGCAAGGAGGGACAGGCAAACTATGGCTACACCTTC
TRBV9	-	TRBJ1-2	-	CASSVVGTPWGYTF	TGTGCCAGCAGCGTAGTGGGCACTCCTTGGGGCTACACCTTC
TRBV4-3	TRBD2	TRBJ2-1	-	CASSQRLRSGSFNEQFF	TGCGCCAGCAGCCAAAGGCTTCGAAGCGGGAGCTTTAATGAGCAGTTCTTC
TRBV29-1	TRBD1	TRBJ1-5	-	CSVGGGRGTGSNQPQHF	TGCAGCGTGGGGGGGGGTCGGGGGACAGGTAGCAATCAGCCCCAGCATTTT
TRBV7-9	TRBD1	TRBJ2-2	-	CASSPRTGATGELFF	TGTGCCAGCAGCCCCCGGACAGGGGCCACCGGGGAGCTGTTTTTT
TRBV19	TRBD2	TRBJ2-1	-	CASSTGLAGLNEQFF	TGTGCCAGTAGTACAGGACTAGCGGGGCTTAATGAGCAGTTCTTC
TRBV7-9	-	TRBJ1-2	-	CSSALRQVQGYTF	TGTTCCAGCGCCTTACGACAGGTTCAAGGCTACACCTTC
TRBV5-6	-	TRBJ2-3	-	CASSPRLSGWGGTDTQYF	TGTGCCAGCAGCCCCCGTCTCTCAGGGTGGGGGGGCACAGATACGCAGTATTTT
TRBV7-9	-	TRBJ2-3	-	CASSPTLSPDTQYF	TGTGCCAGCAGCCCCACGTTGAGCCCAGATACGCAGTATTTT
TRBV11-2	-	TRBJ1-6	once	CASSLVYRVNSPLHF	TGTGCCAGCAGCTTAGTCTACAGGGTGAATTCACCCCTCCACTTT
TRBV25-1	-	TRBJ2-2	-	CASSAVQGWGNTGELFF	TGTGCCAGCAGTGCCGTACAGGGTTGGGGAAACACCGGGGAGCTGTTTTTT
TRBV6-5	-	TRBJ2-1	-	CASSYSGLTNDEQFF	TGTGCCAGCAGTTACTCGGGACTCACCAATGATGAGCAGTTCTTC